The sequence of this TCR beta chain was determined in a study of human T cells and chemical hapten exposure. General study points: Those TCRs sitting above 1 in 1000 frequency stayed the same with DPC sensitization. The formation of large CDR3 similarity clusters by expanded TCRs significantly exceeded that of controls.

Of note for this clonotype: Its antigen is unknown.

Germline V lookup: CDR1 LGHNA, CDR2 YSLEER. CDR3 size: 16 residues. V lost 0 bases and J lost 4; bases outside the gene matches: 3. Time point reported: pre-sensitization, week 0. Treatment defined: therapeutic diphenylcyclopropenone sensitization with weekly scalp DPC. Blood draws came first, before each patch test. Unique molecular identifiers were attached to individual cDNA molecules during library preparation. TCRdb processed the RACE reads anew with MiXCR; each CDR3 protein has one entry. Of a few hundred thousand distinct CDR3 sequences detected, roughly 8% appear once; the ten largest clones hold 1.2%.

This TCR was sampled from a man younger than 35 with alopecia areata. Some clones in this sample may be carry-over from other donors' samples. This chain uses TRBV4-3 with TRBJ2-3; 11 bases map to TRBD2. This material consisted of whole blood, taken in connection with sensitization to the hapten diphenylcyclopropenone (DPC). CDR3 sequence (DNA): TGCGCCAGCAGCCAAGATAGCGGGGGGGCCGCAGATACGCAGTATTTT. Residues: CASSQDSGGAADTQYF.